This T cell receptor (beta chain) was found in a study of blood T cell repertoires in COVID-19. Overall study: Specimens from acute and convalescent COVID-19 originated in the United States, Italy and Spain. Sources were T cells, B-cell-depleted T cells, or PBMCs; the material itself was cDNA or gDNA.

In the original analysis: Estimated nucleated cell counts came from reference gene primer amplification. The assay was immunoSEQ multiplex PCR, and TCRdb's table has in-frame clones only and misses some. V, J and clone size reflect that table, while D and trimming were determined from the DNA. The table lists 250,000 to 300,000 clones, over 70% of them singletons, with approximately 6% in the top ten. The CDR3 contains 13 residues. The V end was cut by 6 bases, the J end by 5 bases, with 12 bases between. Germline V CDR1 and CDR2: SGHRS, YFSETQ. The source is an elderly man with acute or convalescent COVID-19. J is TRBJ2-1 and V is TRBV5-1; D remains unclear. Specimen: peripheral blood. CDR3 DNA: TGCGCCAGCACGGGTACGGTGAACAATGAGCAGTTCTTC. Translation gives CASTGTVNNEQFF.